A selection of T cell receptor beta chains follows, all from one sample in a study of blood T cell repertoires in COVID-19. Assay used: immunoSEQ multiplex PCR; TCRdb lists only in-frame clones, some missing. The table includes 85,000 to 110,000 clones, 75% to 90% detected once. Sequenced input: peripheral blood. Receptors were obtained from a human donor in a cohort sampled during active COVID-19. CDR3s include the opening cysteine and the closing phenylalanine or tryptophan. A D gene is named only where the DNA matches it firmly. Clone size is given for some rows only: seen once, a few or many times, or a class if the clone is expanded.

j_call d_call v_call clone_size cdr3_aa cdr3_nt
TRBJ2-3 TRBD2 TRBV2 NA CASSVSGGRADTQYF TGTGCCAGCAGTGTTAGCGGGGGGAGGGCAGATACGCAGTATTTT
TRBJ1-2 NA TRBV6-2/TRBV6-3 NA CASSYEGHHYGYTF TGTGCCAGCAGTTACGAAGGACACCACTATGGCTACACCTTC
TRBJ1-2 NA TRBV2 NA CASKDRPLYGYTF TGTGCCAGTAAAGACAGGCCTCTCTATGGCTACACCTTC
TRBJ2-2 TRBD1 TRBV10-3 NA CATGTDRGSTGELFF TGTGCCACAGGGACGGACAGGGGGAGCACCGGGGAGCTGTTTTTT
TRBJ2-3 TRBD2 TRBV3-1/TRBV3-2 NA CASSQGRTSGGYTSTDTQYF TGTGCCAGCAGCCAAGGGAGGACTAGCGGGGGTTACACTAGCACAGATACGCAGTATTTT
TRBJ1-2 NA TRBV10-3 NA CAISESERVQPGYGYTF TGTGCCATCAGTGAGTCAGAAAGAGTACAACCGGGGTATGGCTACACCTTC
TRBJ1-3 NA TRBV5-1 few CASSLQASSGGNTIYF TGCGCCAGCAGCCTCCAAGCATCGTCGGGTGGAAACACCATATATTTT
TRBJ2-5 TRBD2 TRBV18 once CASSPGLAGGFQETQYF TGTGCCAGCTCACCGGGACTAGCGGGGGGTTTCCAAGAGACCCAGTACTTC
TRBJ2-2 TRBD1 TRBV6-1 NA CASSQARGPGELFF TGTGCCAGCAGTCAAGCCAGGGGGCCCGGGGAGCTGTTTTTT
TRBJ2-7 NA TRBV18 NA CASSPGQGTYEQYF TGTGCCAGCTCACCGGGACAAGGAACCTACGAGCAGTACTTC
TRBJ2-6 TRBD1 TRBV6-4 NA CASSALTGAGANVLTF TGTGCCAGCAGTGCTTTGACAGGGGCTGGGGCCAACGTCCTGACTTTC
TRBJ1-1 NA TRBV29-1 NA CSVEDWSGNTEAFF TGCAGCGTTGAAGATTGGTCGGGGAACACTGAAGCTTTCTTT
TRBJ2-5 TRBD2 TRBV4-2 NA CASSPPGLAGRETQYF TGTGCCAGCAGCCCTCCTGGACTAGCGGGCCGGGAGACCCAGTACTTC
TRBJ2-5 TRBD2 TRBV11-2 NA CASSLVGIGTSGIQETQYF TGTGCCAGCAGCTTAGTCGGAATCGGGACTAGCGGGATACAAGAGACCCAGTACTTC
TRBJ1-2 NA TRBV9 NA CASSANRGGYTF TGTGCCAGCAGCGCCAACAGAGGGGGCTACACCTTC
TRBJ2-7 NA TRBV18 NA CASSPGGAHEQYF TGTGCCAGCTCACCCGGAGGGGCTCACGAGCAGTACTTC
TRBJ2-3 NA TRBV19 NA CASSSWTVGTSSDTQYF TGTGCCAGTAGTTCTTGGACAGTGGGGACCTCTTCAGATACGCAGTATTTT
TRBJ2-1 TRBD1 TRBV2 NA CASSEQTGGYNEQFF TGTGCCAGCAGTGAGCAGACAGGGGGCTACAATGAGCAGTTCTTC
TRBJ2-7 TRBD1 TRBV7-7 NA CASSLGTGGIGEQYF TGTGCTAGCAGCTTGGGCACAGGGGGGATTGGCGAGCAGTACTTC
TRBJ1-1 NA TRBV21-1 few CASSKGRTETEAFF TGTGCCAGCAGCAAAGGACGGACAGAGACTGAAGCTTTCTTT
TRBJ2-7 TRBD1 TRBV7-3 once CARGQPNPYEQYF TGTGCCAGGGGACAGCCCAACCCCTACGAGCAGTACTTC
TRBJ1-2 NA TRBV5-6 NA CASSPPAGSPNYGYTF TGTGCCAGCAGCCCCCCGGCAGGGTCCCCTAACTATGGCTACACCTTC
TRBJ1-1 NA TRBV3-1/TRBV3-2 many CASSQGAPANTEAFF TGTGCCAGCAGCCAAGGGGCGCCAGCGAACACTGAAGCTTTCTTT
TRBJ1-5 NA TRBV7-8 NA CASSLAPYPDQPQHF TGTGCCAGCAGCTTAGCTCCCTACCCGGATCAGCCCCAGCATTTT
TRBJ1-4 NA TRBV3-1/TRBV3-2 few CASSSRGVNEKLFF TGTGCCAGCAGCTCCCGGGGGGTAAACGAAAAACTGTTTTTT
TRBJ1-5 NA TRBV5-8 NA CASSLKTRNQPQHF TGTGCCAGCAGCTTGAAGACACGCAATCAGCCCCAGCATTTT
TRBJ1-3 NA TRBV9 NA CASSPALGSGNTIYF TGTGCCAGCAGCCCAGCGTTAGGCTCTGGAAACACCATATATTTT
TRBJ1-6 NA TRBV11-2 few CASTQNNSPLHF TGTGCCAGCACTCAGAATAATTCACCCCTCCACTTT
TRBJ1-5 NA TRBV6-7 NA CASSSGLQPQHF TGTGCCAGCAGCTCAGGGTTGCAGCCCCAGCATTTT
TRBJ2-5 TRBD1 TRBV6-6 NA CASSYPGQGVETQYF TGTGCCAGCAGCTACCCGGGACAGGGGGTGGAGACCCAGTACTTC
TRBJ1-4 NA TRBV5-1 NA CASSLNRVATNEKLFF TGCGCCAGCAGCTTGAACAGGGTCGCAACTAATGAAAAACTGTTTTTT